This T cell receptor (beta chain) was recovered during a study of post-analysis software for immune sequencing data. On the study more broadly: Both relapsing-remitting and secondary progressive multiple sclerosis featured among the disease courses, as did progressive-relapsing multiple sclerosis. General study findings and limits: Samples made in the same batch grouped tightly together by F measure. Controls had lower frequencies than patients of about five TRBV segments, which included TRBV5-6, TRBV5-1 and TRBV20-1.

Unique molecular identifiers had been added to the TCR beta cDNA libraries. One entry per CDR3 protein, called by TCRdb with MiXCR from the PCR reads. Of approximately 630,000 distinct CDR3 sequences listed, about 60% are singletons. The germline CDR1 and CDR2 sequences are SGHAT and FQNNGV. The germline V and J ends were trimmed by 3 bases and 2 bases, with 12 bases remaining between them. This CDR3 has 15 amino acids. With respect to this clonotype: Its antigen is undetermined.

What was sequenced was blood. The clonotype was recovered from a girl aged 2 to 10 with multiple sclerosis. J is TRBJ2-3 and V is TRBV11-2; the D gene is possibly TRBD2 (6 bases). CDR3: CASSFGTSLTDTQYF. In DNA form, the CDR3 reads TGTGCCAGCAGCTTCGGGACTTCCCTCACAGATACGCAGTATTTT.